Below, one TCR beta chain is given with its context. What it binds is not known. The data originate from a study of a mutant IDH1 vaccine in newly diagnosed glioma. Germline values: CDR1 MNHNS, CDR2 SASEGT. Trimming at V came to 4 bases and at J to 1 base, leaving 2 bases not matched to a gene. CDR3 length equals 15 residues. Sequencing used immunoSEQ multiplex PCR; TCRdb keeps in-frame clones, though not all of them. Of some 52,000 clones listed, roughly nine tenths were seen once; the top ten hold 2% to 2.5%. Time point noted: week 11, during vaccination. Topical imiquimod accompanied each vaccine dose, which consisted of 300 ug of mutant IDH1 20-mer peptide.

The chain recombines TRBV6-1 with TRBJ1-5; 9 positions match TRBD1. The source is a man aged 45-65 years with glioma. The sequenced sample was PBMCs, obtained from a glioma patient whose treatment included an IDH1 peptide vaccine. The CDR3 here is CASSGGQGSNQPQHF. DNA of the CDR3: TGTGCCAGCAGTGGCGGACAGGGGAGCAATCAGCCCCAGCATTTT.